The source of this TCR beta chain is a study of blood T cells in healthy people across ages. Overall study context: With template switching, about one barcoded beta molecule was captured per two T cells.

Findings and limits, study-wide: Because sorting was not performed, PBMCs prevented conclusive naive versus antigen-experienced comparison. There were more naive CD4+ cells and higher diversity in long-lived donors than in aged donors. Possibly confounding the expanded clonotype changes was the fact that donor CMV status was unknown.

With regard to this clonotype: Its antigen remains unidentified.

J lost 1 base, V lost 5 bases, and 3 bases had no gene match. Germline V gene data show CDR1 as LNHNV and CDR2 as YYDKDF (reference sequence). This CDR3 has 15 residues. Next came a second PCR, run for 7 to 11 cycles, which used a sample-barcoded 5' primer along with a J-beta primer mix. From the 5' RACE reads, TCRdb called clonotypes with MiXCR, one entry per CDR3 protein. The sample includes roughly 800,000 distinct CDR3 sequences, 55% to 75% of them seen just once. This sequence was found in a man in his thirties or forties in good health. The material sequenced was blood. J is TRBJ2-5 and V is TRBV15, with 11 bases that match TRBD2. The CDR3 is CATSVAGGPQETQYF. In DNA form, the CDR3 reads TGTGCCACCAGCGTAGCGGGAGGGCCCCAAGAGACCCAGTACTTC.